This T cell receptor (beta chain) stems from a study of T-cell reconstitution after alpha-beta-depleted transplantation in children. Study results and limitations: Reportedly, alpha-beta T cells present about two months post-transplant originated from several hundred expanded clones of graft origin. Diversity of TCRbeta at day 60 was high in some patients, arising from surviving recipient T cells and thymic progenitors. At one year after transplant, newly produced T cells mostly accounted for T-cell counts and diversity.

This clonotype was picked up many times. Its antigen remains unidentified. As it was prepared, the TCRbeta library received unique molecular identifiers. A single record per CDR3 protein comes from TCRdb applying MiXCR to the PCR reads. The repertoire holds 100,000 or so distinct CDR3 sequences, with 4.5% to 7.5% as singletons. The CDR3 totals 14 residues. Germline V gene lookup returns CDR1 SGHTA and CDR2 FQGNSA. Trimming pared 0 bases from V and 5 bases from J, leaving 10 bases between. The chain recombines TRBV7-2 with TRBJ1-1, with TRBD1 as a possible D gene (6 bases). This clonotype was obtained from a female patient aged 2-10 years who had a stem cell transplant for Fanconi anemia, so the T cells may come from the graft donor. Sequenced material: PBMCs, mostly from graft donor cells, taken 60 days after TCRalphabeta/CD19-depleted stem cell transplant. CDR3 region: CASSLAWQGTEAFF. The DNA of the CDR3 is TGTGCCAGCAGCTTAGCGTGGCAGGGGACTGAAGCTTTCTTT. The variable domain in full, with the rest retrieved from reference TRBV7-2 and TRBJ1-1, is GAGVSQSPSNKVTEKGKDVELRCDPISGHTALYWYRQSLGQGLEFLIYFQGNSAPDKSGLPSDRFSAERTGGSVSTLTIQRTQQEDSAVYLCASSLAWQGTEAFFGQGTRLTVV.